These 17 T cell receptor beta chains originate from one sample sequenced in a study of CD8+CD57+ T cells in acquired aplastic anemia. The use of genomic DNA as template underpinned the TCR beta VDJ and CDR3 profiling. MiXCR was run by TCRdb on the reads, yielding one entry per CDR3 protein. Here the sample spans about 220,000 distinct CDR3 sequences, approximately 45% being singletons. Sequenced patients had shown CD8+CD57+ cell expansion by flow cytometry. The sequenced material came from sorted CD4+, CD8+, or CD8+CD57+ T cells (not recorded which) from PBMCs. The receptors stem from a human donor with aplastic anemia.

The chain is built from TRBV5-1 and TRBJ1-1, with D possibly TRBD1 on 5 matching bases. The V and J ends lost 0 bases and 4 bases respectively, with 13 bases between them. The germline V gene encodes CDR1 SGHRS and CDR2 YFSETQ. The CDR3 runs to 15 residues. CDR3 residues: CASSLASGGSTEAFF. The CDR3 coding sequence is TGCGCCAGCAGCTTGGCTAGCGGGGGTTCCACTGAAGCTTTCTTT.

This clonotype was detected many times. The rearrangement joins TRBV7-9 to TRBJ2-4, with D possibly being TRBD1 (5 bases). Trimming took off 2 bases at V and 3 bases at J, with 11 bases between the two ends. Germline CDR1 SEHNR, CDR2 FQNEAQ (reference sequence). There are 15 residues in the CDR3. The CDR3, as DNA: TGTGCCAGCAGCTTAACCCAGGGCGACAAAAACATTCAGTACTTC. Its protein product is CASSLTQGDKNIQYF.

This clonotype was recorded many times. The CDR3 region is CASSLAGTGVEQYF. DNA for the CDR3: TGTGCCAGCAGCCTGGCCGGGACAGGGGTCGAGCAGTACTTC. This chain joins TRBV4-2 and TRBJ2-7, with 10 bases fitting TRBD1. CDR1 and CDR2 (germline): LGHNA, YNFKEQ. Losses at the gene ends were 4 bases for V and 6 bases for J; bases not matched to a gene: 6. The CDR3 is made up of 14 amino acids.

This clonotype appeared a single time. The rearrangement links TRBV2 to TRBJ2-3, with 11 bases identical to TRBD2. The germline V gene has CDR1 SNHLY and CDR2 FYNNEI. J was trimmed by 6 bases and V by 6 bases; bases with no gene match: 8. The length of the CDR3 is 15 residues. The CDR3 sequence is CASSGLAGGTDTQYF. The CDR3 DNA reads as TGTGCCAGCAGCGGCCTAGCGGGGGGTACTGATACGCAGTATTTT.

CDR3 DNA sequence: TGTGCCATTAAGAGCGGGAGCTCCTACAATGAGCAGTTCTTC. Protein product: CAIKSGSSYNEQFF. V usage is TRBV10-3 and J usage is TRBJ2-1; 8 nucleotides align to TRBD2. Germline V CDR1 and CDR2: ENHRY, SYGVKD. The CDR3 runs 14 residues. J was trimmed by 0 bases and V by 9 bases; bases with no gene match: 4.

The chain recombines TRBV7-6 with TRBJ2-1, with unresolved D. The DNA end is more similar to TRBJ2-5, so the J call may be wrong. Per the germline V gene, CDR1 is SGHVS and CDR2 is FNYEAQ. The CDR3 runs to 15 residues. CDR3 in amino acids: CASRPLESAQETQYF. The DNA for the CDR3 is TGTGCCAGCAGACCATTGGAGTCGGCACAAGAGACCCAGTACTTC.

The chain recombines TRBV14 with TRBJ2-3; 10 bases agree with TRBD2. V lost 4 bases to trimming and J lost 0 bases; unmatched junction nucleotides: 1. This CDR3 contains 15 residues. Germline loops: CDR1 SGHDN, CDR2 FVKESK. The CDR3 sequence is CASSPTSGSTDTQYF. In DNA, the CDR3 is TGTGCCAGCAGCCCGACTAGCGGGAGCACAGATACGCAGTATTTT.

As to this clonotype: At one of its ends the junction is not consistent with the germline gene, which may arise from a read error. This chain joins TRBV24-1 and TRBJ1-1, with D tentatively TRBD1 (6 bases). This CDR3 has 16 residues. Germline V lookup: CDR1 KGHDR, CDR2 SFDVKD. As DNA, the CDR3 is TGTGCCACCAGTGATTCAGGGCCGGCGTGGGACACTGGAGCTTTCTTT. This translates into CATSDSGPAWDTGAFF.

The rearrangement links TRBV9 to TRBJ2-3; no clear D. V was trimmed by 2 bases and J by 0 bases, leaving 10 bases between them. The CDR3 extends over 15 amino acids. CDR1 and CDR2 from the germline V gene are SGDLS and YYNGEE. CDR3 DNA: TGTGCCAGCAGCGTTTGGTTTGGGAGCACAGATACGCAGTATTTT. Its translation is CASSVWFGSTDTQYF.

This clonotype was observed at least ten times. The gene calls are TRBV20-1 and TRBJ2-7; 7 bases fit TRBD1. The V and J ends lost 3 bases and 5 bases, in that order; junction bases with no gene match: 16. Germline V lookup: CDR1 DFQATT, CDR2 SNEGSKA (reference sequence). This CDR3 comprises 16 residues. The CDR3 here is CSAREPDRVRRDEQYF. Here the CDR3 DNA reads TGCAGTGCTAGGGAACCTGACAGGGTAAGAAGGGACGAGCAGTACTTC.

There are many counts of this clonotype. The gene calls are TRBV29-1 and TRBJ1-1; tentative D call: TRBD1 (5 bases). V lost 5 bases, J lost 0 bases, and 10 bases lay in between. Germline CDR1 is SQVTM and CDR2 is ANQGSEA. The CDR3 length is 13 residues. The CDR3 spells CSVPGEMNTEAFF. CDR3 nucleotide sequence: TGCAGCGTTCCGGGGGAAATGAACACTGAAGCTTTCTTT. The full variable domain, in which reference TRBV29-1 and TRBJ1-1 provide the parts outside the CDR3, is SAVISQKPSRDICQRGTSLTIQCQVDSQVTMMFWYRQQPGQSLTLIATANQGSEATYESGFVIDKFPISRPNLTFSTLTVSNMSPEDSSIYLCSVPGEMNTEAFFGQGTRLTVV.

The V call is TRBV15, the J call TRBJ2-7; D gene uncertain. This CDR3 region has 14 residues. CDR1 is LNHNV and CDR2 is YYDKDF in the germline V gene (reference sequence). V dropped 0 bases and J dropped 1 base, with 7 bases sitting between them. The CDR3 here is CATSRERDSYEQYF. CDR3 nucleotides: TGTGCCACCAGCAGAGAGAGAGATTCCTACGAGCAGTACTTC.

This clonotype was seen only a few times. The V call is TRBV6-5, the J call TRBJ1-5, with 7 bases fitting TRBD1. The germline gives CDR1 MNHEY, CDR2 SVGAGI. The ends lost 6 bases at V and 4 bases at J; junction bases unmatched: 6. CDR3 length equals 14 residues. CDR3 bases: TGTGCCAGCAGCCCCAGGGGGAAGAATCAGCCCCAGCATTTT. The encoded protein is CASSPRGKNQPQHF.

Only one count was recorded for this clonotype. The final CDR3 position lacks the conserved phenylalanine or tryptophan, pointing to a likely read error. J is TRBJ2-2 and V is TRBV10-2; 8 positions match TRBD2. From germline, CDR1 is WSHSY and CDR2 SAAADI. The CDR3 has 15 amino acids. J lost 6 bases, V lost 5 bases, and 8 bases had no gene match. CDR3 sequence: CASSTPGGLAGELFL. CDR3 DNA sequence: TGCGCCAGCAGTACTCCGGGAGGGCTGGCCGGGGAGCTGTTTCTT.

J is TRBJ2-5 and V is TRBV20-1, with D maybe TRBD1 (5 bases). The tail of the sequence fits TRBJ2-7 better, so the J call may be wrong. The CDR3 covers 15 residues. The germline gives CDR1 DFQATT, CDR2 SNEGSKA (reference sequence). CDR3 sequence: CSARDPAGNPYEQYF. In nucleotides, the CDR3 is TGCAGTGCTAGAGATCCGGCAGGGAATCCCTACGAGCAGTACTTC.

The V and J genes are TRBV24-1 and TRBJ2-3; D perhaps matches TRBD2 (6 bases). Between the trimmed V and J ends, which lost 11 bases and 0 bases, there was a span of 29 bases. The CDR3 length is 19 residues. CDR1 is KGHDR and CDR2 is SFDVKD in the germline V gene. DNA of the CDR3: TGTGCCAGCTCACCCTACGTCTCCGCGGGAATTTCTAGCACAGATACGCAGTATTTT. Translation gives CASSPYVSAGISSTDTQYF.

The sample holds many counts of this clonotype. V and J are TRBV4-3 and TRBJ2-7; D not certain. Germline CDR1 reads LGHNA; CDR2 reads YSLEER. This CDR3 region has 16 residues. V was shortened by 0 bases and J by 1 base, with 13 bases between the two germline ends. As DNA, the CDR3 is TGCGCCAGCAGCCAAGATGGTCGCGGAAGGTCCTACGAGCAGTACTTC. Protein: CASSQDGRGRSYEQYF.